The 10 T cell receptor beta chains given below trace back to one sample, sequenced in a study of T cell repertoires in cytomegalovirus infection (dated by TCRdb to between 2018 and 2021). Their antigens are not known. Reads for this sample came from an Illumina HiSeq 1500. Using fastp at Q25 and MiXCR, TCRdb reprocessed the public reads and kept productive beta chains. Identical CDR3 proteins give one entry, which carries the most common genes and DNA. This sample holds approximately 260,000 distinct CDR3 sequences; approximately 22% were observed only once. The top ten hold approximately 19% of the sample. Interpreted using the paper, the treatment or condition label stands for: in vitro stimulation with specific CMV peptide epitopes to enrich CMV-specific T cells. Sequencing was performed on cultured PBMCs, taken from culture after CMV antigen stimulation. These receptors were collected from a human donor in good health (CMV status not recorded). Some clones in this sample may be carry-over from other donors' samples.

This clonotype was observed a few times. This sequence joins TRBV19 and TRBJ2-1, with 7 bases aligning to TRBD2. The CDR3 length is 15 residues. V shed 7 bases, J shed 2 bases, and the junction held 8 bases outside the gene matches. Germline V gives CDR1 LNHDA, CDR2 SQIVND (reference sequence). The CDR3 DNA sequence: TGTGCCAGTACCTGGGAGCTAGCGGCCTACAATGAGCAGTTCTTC. Translating it yields CASTWELAAYNEQFF. The whole variable domain, filled in from reference TRBV19 and TRBJ2-1, reads DGGITQSPKYLFRKEGQNVTLSCEQNLNHDAMYWYRQDPGQGLRLIYYSQIVNDFQKGDIAEGYSVSREKKESFPLTVTSAQKNPTAFYLCASTWELAAYNEQFFGPGTRLTVL.

This clonotype has ten or more counts. The CDR3 coding sequence is TGTGCCAGCAGCTCTTCGACTAGCGCGCAGTATTTT. Amino acid sequence: CASSSSTSAQYF. V gene TRBV7-2 combines with J gene TRBJ2-3, with 8 bases lining up with TRBD2. V dropped 4 bases and J dropped 10; count of bases not matched to a gene: 4. The CDR3 length is 12 residues. CDR1 is SGHTA, CDR2 FQGNSA, per germline.

The J gene is TRBJ2-3, the V gene TRBV11-3; D may be TRBD1 or TRBD2 (5 bases each). Germline assignment: CDR1 SGHNT and CDR2 YENEEA. CDR3 size: 12 residues. V was cut by 4 bases and J by 8 bases, with 10 bases left in between. The CDR3 DNA follows: TGTGCCAGCAGCTCGGGGCGACCTACGCAGTATTTT. Translated: CASSSGRPTQYF.

The chain uses TRBV7-9 and TRBJ1-5, with D unclear. Germline V CDR1 and CDR2: SEHNR, FQNEAQ (reference sequence). The CDR3 covers 16 residues. V lost 5 bases, J lost 1 base, and 15 bases lay in between. The chain's CDR3 is CASSRIGPGSNQPQHF. The CDR3 bases are TGTGCCAGCAGCCGAATTGGACCTGGGAGCAATCAGCCCCAGCATTTT.

The chain uses TRBV19 and TRBJ1-2; D gene ambiguous. In germline, CDR1 is LNHDA, CDR2 SQIVND (reference sequence). The CDR3 loop spans 13 amino acids. V was clipped by 3 bases and J by 6 bases, with 11 bases between them. CDR3 residues: CASSIGLADGYTF. The CDR3 region has the DNA TGTGCCAGTAGTATTGGTCTAGCGGATGGCTACACCTTC.

The chain is built from TRBV20-1 and TRBJ2-7, with D possibly called TRBD1 or TRBD2 (5 bases each). Germline V lookup: CDR1 DFQATT, CDR2 SNEGSKA (reference sequence). V lost 6 bases to trimming and J lost 0 bases, with 15 bases between them. This CDR3 contains 14 residues. CDR3 in DNA: TGCAGTGCGACTACCGGGGCCTTCTCCTACGAGCAGTACTTC. Its translation is CSATTGAFSYEQYF.

Written as DNA, the CDR3 is TGTGCCAGCTCACCACCCCCCGTGGACCAAGAGACCCAGTACTTC. This encodes CASSPPPVDQETQYF. The V gene is TRBV18, the J gene TRBJ2-5; D remains ambiguous. The CDR3 contains 15 residues. V was clipped by 0 bases and J by 0 bases, with 8 bases between them. Germline loops: CDR1 KGHSH, CDR2 LQKENI.

The chain carries TRBV10-3 and TRBJ2-1; tentatively, D is TRBD1 (6 bases). V was pared by 4 bases and J by 8 bases, with 18 bases between. In germline, CDR1 is ENHRY, CDR2 SYGVKD. The CDR3 sequence is 15 residues long. CDR3 sequence: CAISGGLAAFDEQFF. DNA of the CDR3: TGTGCCATCAGTGGGGGGCTAGCAGCCTTCGATGAGCAGTTCTTC.

This clonotype was seen a few times. One base away lies a much larger clone, so this may be a sequencing read error. The chain employs TRBV7-9 and TRBJ2-2; D gene ambiguous. This CDR3 has 12 amino acids. V lost 5 bases and J 3 bases, leaving 4 bases between the germline ends. In germline, CDR1 is SEHNR, CDR2 FQNEAQ (reference sequence). The CDR3 DNA sequence: TGTGCCAGCAGCCCAGACACCGGGGAGCTGTTTTTT. The encoded protein is CASSPDTGELFF.

In this sample, this clonotype turned up many times. This chain connects TRBV7-2 to TRBJ2-2, with 8 bases aligning to TRBD1. The V gene's germline CDR1 is SGHTA and CDR2 FQGNSA. Trimming removed 6 bases from V and 1 base from J; junction bases left unmatched: 13. The CDR3 extends over 18 amino acids. In DNA, the CDR3 is TGTGCCAGCAGAATACCCATTGTGGGGACAGGGAACACCGGGGAGCTGTTTTTT. Its protein product is CASRIPIVGTGNTGELFF.